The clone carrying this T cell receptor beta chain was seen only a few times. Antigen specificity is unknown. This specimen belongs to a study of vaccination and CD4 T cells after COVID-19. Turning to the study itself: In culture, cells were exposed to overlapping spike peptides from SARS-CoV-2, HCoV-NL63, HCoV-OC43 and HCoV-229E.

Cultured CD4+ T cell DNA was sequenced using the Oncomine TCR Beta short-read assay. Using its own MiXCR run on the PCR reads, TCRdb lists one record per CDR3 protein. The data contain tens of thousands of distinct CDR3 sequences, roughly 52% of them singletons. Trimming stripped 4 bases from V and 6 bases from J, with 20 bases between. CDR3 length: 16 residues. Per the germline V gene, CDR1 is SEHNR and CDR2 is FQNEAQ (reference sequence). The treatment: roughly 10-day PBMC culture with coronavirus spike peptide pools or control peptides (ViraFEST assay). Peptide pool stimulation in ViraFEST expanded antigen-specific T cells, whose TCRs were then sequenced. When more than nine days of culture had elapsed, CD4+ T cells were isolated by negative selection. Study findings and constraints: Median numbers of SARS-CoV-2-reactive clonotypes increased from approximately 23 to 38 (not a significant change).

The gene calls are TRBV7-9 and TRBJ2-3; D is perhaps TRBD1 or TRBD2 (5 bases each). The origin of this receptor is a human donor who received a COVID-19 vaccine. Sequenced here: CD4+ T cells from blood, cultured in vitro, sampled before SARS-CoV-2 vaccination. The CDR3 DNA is TGTGCCAGCAGCTCACCCTCTGGGACCTTAGCGGATACGCAGTATTTT. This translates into CASSSPSGTLADTQYF.